This TCR beta chain was retrieved from a study of T cells after yellow fever vaccination. TCR cDNA, made by 5'RACE template switching, carried an added universal primer site and UMIs. One entry per CDR3 protein, called by TCRdb with MiXCR from the 5' RACE reads. The top ten clones hold around 3.2% of a sample with about 320,000 distinct CDR3 sequences, about 11% of them seen once. Looked up from germline, CDR1 is ENHRY and CDR2 is SYGVKD. Trimming took 0 bases from V and 2 from J, leaving 4 bases between them. This CDR3 spans 13 amino acids. This clonotype was seen more than once but under ten times. V usage is TRBV10-3 and J usage is TRBJ1-1; D is ambiguous. The specimen was CD4+ T cells sorted from PBMCs, collected 45 days after the yellow fever booster vaccination. The sequence was collected from a man between 18 and 35 years old who received the YFV17D yellow fever vaccine. The CDR3 region is CAISESGNTEAFF. DNA of the CDR3: TGTGCCATCAGTGAGTCGGGTAACACTGAAGCTTTCTTT.